This TCR beta chain was sequenced in a study of T-cell reconstitution after alpha-beta-depleted transplantation in children. Overall study results and limits: Reportedly, only several hundred clones from non-depleted graft cells drove alpha-beta T-cell counts at about two months. From newly produced T cells came most of the T-cell counts and diversity one year after transplant.

During its preparation, the TCRbeta library received unique molecular identifiers. Each CDR3 protein gets one entry after TCRdb re-called the PCR reads with MiXCR. The table includes 700,000 to 850,000 distinct CDR3 sequences, 15% to 20% detected once. Of note for this clonotype: Antigen specificity is unknown.

Germline V lookup: CDR1 DFQATT, CDR2 SNEGSKA (reference sequence). This CDR3 is 12 amino acids long. V was pared by 6 bases and J by 0 bases, with 8 bases between. This specimen consisted of PBMCs, mostly from graft donor cells, obtained 360 days after TCRalphabeta/CD19-depleted stem cell transplant. The chain couples TRBV20-1 to TRBJ1-2, with a tentative D call TRBD1 (5 bases). This receptor was identified in a male patient younger than 18 who had a stem cell transplant for acute lymphoblastic leukemia, so the T cells may come from the graft donor. The CDR3 DNA sequence: TGCAGTGCCACAGGCCCTAACTATGGCTACACCTTC. Amino acids: CSATGPNYGYTF.